This paragraph covers one TCR beta chain sequence. Its specificity is not known. One base away lies a much larger clone, so this may be a sequencing read error. As for time point: pre-sensitization, week 0. The treatment denotes: therapeutic diphenylcyclopropenone sensitization with weekly scalp DPC. Researchers extracted total RNA from unfractionated whole blood. The germline V gene has CDR1 SQVTM and CDR2 ANQGSEA. CDR3 length: 14 residues. TCRdb analysed the RACE reads with MiXCR anew, one entry per CDR3 protein. The profile shows tens of thousands of distinct CDR3 sequences, more than 10% of them singletons. These data come from a study of human T cells and chemical hapten exposure. Study overall: A 2 cm by 2 cm inner upper arm patch received 2% DPC for sensitization.

Findings and caveats of the study: Significantly more large CDR3 similarity clusters were formed by expanded TCRs than by controls.

The chain has TRBV29-1 and TRBJ1-1; 7 nucleotides line up with TRBD1. The TCR originated in a middle-aged woman with alopecia areata. Some clones in this sample may be carry-over from other donors' samples. Material: whole blood, obtained in connection with sensitization to the hapten diphenylcyclopropenone (DPC). CDR3 sequence: CCAWTGLMNTEAFF. The DNA for the CDR3 is TGCTGCGCTTGGACAGGACTCATGAACACTGAAGCTTTCTTT. The variable domain in full, completed from reference TRBV29-1 and TRBJ1-1, reads SAVISQKPSRDICQRGTSLTIQCQVDSQVTMMFWYRQQPGQSLTLIATANQGSEATYESGFVIDKFPISRPNLTFSTLTVSNMSPEDSSIYLCCAWTGLMNTEAFFGQGTRLTVV.